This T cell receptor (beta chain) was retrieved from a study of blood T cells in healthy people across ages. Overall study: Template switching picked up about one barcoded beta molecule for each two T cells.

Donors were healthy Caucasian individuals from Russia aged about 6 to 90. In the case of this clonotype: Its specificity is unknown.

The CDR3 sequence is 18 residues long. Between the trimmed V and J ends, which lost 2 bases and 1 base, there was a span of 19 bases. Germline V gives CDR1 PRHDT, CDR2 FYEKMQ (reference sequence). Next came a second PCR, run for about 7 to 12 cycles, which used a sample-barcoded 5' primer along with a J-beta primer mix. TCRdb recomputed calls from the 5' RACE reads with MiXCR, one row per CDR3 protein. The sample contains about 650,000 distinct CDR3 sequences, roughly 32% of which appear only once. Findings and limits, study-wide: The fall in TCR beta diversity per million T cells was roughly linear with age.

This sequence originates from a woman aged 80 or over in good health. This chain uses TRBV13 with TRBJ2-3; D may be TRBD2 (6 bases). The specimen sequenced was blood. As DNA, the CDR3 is TGTGCCAGCAGCTTAAAAGGTCTAGGAGGGACGGGCACAGATACGCAGTATTTT. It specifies CASSLKGLGGTGTDTQYF.